A single sample is the source of the 2 T cell receptor beta chains below, sequenced in a study of blood T cell repertoires in COVID-19. Some clones are missing from TCRdb's copy, which holds only in-frame ones; the method was immunoSEQ multiplex PCR. The sample shows roughly 120,000 clones, approximately 80% of them seen only once. Specimen: peripheral blood. These receptors were obtained from an older man with acute or convalescent COVID-19.

The rearrangement joins TRBV3-1 (or the pseudogene TRBV3-2) to TRBJ2-1; D possibly corresponds to TRBD2 (7 bases). The germline V and J ends were trimmed by 4 bases and 10 bases, with 20 bases remaining between them. This CDR3 region has 15 residues. Germline assignment: CDR1 LGHDT and CDR2 YNNKEL (reference sequence). The DNA for the CDR3 is TGTGCCAGCAGCCTGGGGGGGGGCATGGACCGGGAGCAGTTCTTC. This gives the protein CASSLGGGMDREQFF.

The V and J genes are TRBV12-5 and TRBJ2-2, with TRBD1 identical over 8 bases. Germline lookup yields CDR1 LGHNT and CDR2 FRNRAP. Losses at the gene ends were 5 bases for V and 6 bases for J; bases not matched to a gene: 8. This CDR3 region has 15 residues. The chain's CDR3 is CASGLRTGSAGELFF. In nucleotides, the CDR3 is TGTGCTAGTGGTCTCCGGACAGGGTCGGCCGGGGAGCTGTTTTTT.